These T cell receptor beta chains were read from a single sample in a study of T cell clones after liver transplantation. Libraries were prepared by immunoSEQ multiplex PCR; TCRdb keeps only in-frame clonotypes and omits some of them. This sample has 6,000 or so clones, with roughly 80% found just once. The sequencing used CD8+ T cells from blood, collected approximately 3.5 years after liver transplant. These receptor sequences come from a human patient who received a liver transplant. Some T cells here may be from the graft donor. The CDR3 runs from the conserved cysteine through the conserved F or W. Fields, in order: J gene, clone size, D gene, V gene, CDR3 DNA, CDR3 protein. The D gene is left open where the match is weak. Size is omitted from some rows. Given values are once, few, many or a class for expanded clones.

TRBJ2-7	.	TRBD2	TRBV7-9	TGTGCCAGCAGCTCGGGACTAGCGGGACCGGGCCACTACGAGCAGTACTTC	CASSSGLAGPGHYEQYF
TRBJ2-3	.	TRBD2	TRBV27	TGTGCCAGCAGCAAACTAGCGGGTCTTACCACAGATACGCAGTATTTT	CASSKLAGLTTDTQYF
TRBJ2-5	.	.	TRBV18	TGTGCCAGCTCACCAAGAGGAGAGGGGGTCCAAGAGACCCAGTACTTC	CASSPRGEGVQETQYF
TRBJ1-3	.	.	TRBV5-6	TGTGCCAGCAGCACCCAGGGTTTTGGAAACACCATATATTTT	CASSTQGFGNTIYF
TRBJ2-7	once	.	TRBV27	TGTGCCAGCAGTCTTAGGGGCGCCTCCTACGAGCAGTACTTC	CASSLRGASYEQYF
TRBJ1-1	once	.	TRBV11-2	TGTGCCAGCAGCTTAGATCAGGTGATATCGGTAGCTTTCTTT	CASSLDQVISVAFF
TRBJ2-7	.	.	TRBV27	TGTGCCAGCAGTTTTTCCCCGAGCTACGAGCAGTACTTC	CASSFSPSYEQYF
TRBJ1-1	.	TRBD1	TRBV7-8	TGTGCCAGCAGCCCGACAGGGGGCATGACTGAAGCTTTCTTT	CASSPTGGMTEAFF
TRBJ1-5	.	.	TRBV9	TGTGCCAGCAGCCGGGGCGGCAATCAGCCCCAGCATTTT	CASSRGGNQPQHF
TRBJ2-1	.	.	TRBV11-3	TGTGCCAGCAGCCAAAGGAGGGCAGGGACCTACAATGAGCAGTTCTTC	CASSQRRAGTYNEQFF
TRBJ2-1	few	.	TRBV7-9	TGTGCCTCCAAACCGGGACACCCCTCCCTGGAGCAGTTCTTC	CASKPGHPSLEQFF
TRBJ2-1	.	.	TRBV5-4	TGTGCCAGCAGCTCCCCGGGAGAAGTCTACAATGAGCAGTTCTTC	CASSSPGEVYNEQFF
TRBJ2-1	.	.	TRBV19	TGTGCCAGTAGTATAGGTTGGGGAAATGAGCAGTTCTTC	CASSIGWGNEQFF
TRBJ2-7	.	TRBD2	TRBV4-1	TGCGCCAGCAGCCAAGATTGGACCGGGACTAGCGGGAGGGGATACGAGCAGTACTTC	CASSQDWTGTSGRGYEQYF
TRBJ2-5	.	TRBD1	TRBV4-2	TGTGCCAGCAGCCAAGACGAGGGACAGGGAGAGACCCAGTACTTC	CASSQDEGQGETQYF
TRBJ1-2	.	.	TRBV27	TGTGCCAGCAGTTATAGCGGTGACGGAGACTATGGCTACACCTTC	CASSYSGDGDYGYTF
TRBJ2-7	once	TRBD2	TRBV7-7	TGTGCTAGCAGCTTAGCACCTAGCGGCTACGAGCAGTACTTC	CASSLAPSGYEQYF
TRBJ2-1	few	TRBD2	TRBV29-1	TGCAGCGTCGAGGGGCTAGCGGGATCTGTTGACTACAATGAGCAGTTCTTC	CSVEGLAGSVDYNEQFF
TRBJ2-1	.	TRBD2	TRBV4-1	TGCGCCAGCAGCCAAGGGCCGCCCGTGGCGGGAGGGAGGAATGAGCAGTTCTTC	CASSQGPPVAGGRNEQFF
TRBJ2-1	.	TRBD2	TRBV19	TGTGCCAGTAGTGTTCTAGCGGGAGCGGCCTACAATGAGCAGTTCTTC	CASSVLAGAAYNEQFF
TRBJ2-7	.	TRBD2	TRBV7-9	TGTGCCAGCAGTTCCCAGACTAGCGGGAGTTCTTCCTACGAGCAGTACTTC	CASSSQTSGSSSYEQYF
TRBJ2-7	.	.	TRBV5-8	TGTGCCAGCAGCTTGGCGCTCGGAAGCTACGAGCAGTACTTC	CASSLALGSYEQYF
TRBJ2-3	few	.	TRBV19	TGTGCCAGTAGTAACAGTGGGGATACGCAGTATTTT	CASSNSGDTQYF
TRBJ2-7	.	.	TRBV4-3	TGCGCCAGCAGCCACGGACTTGGGGGCGGCGAGCAGTACTTC	CASSHGLGGGEQYF
TRBJ2-2	.	.	TRBV27	TGTGCCAGCAGGGCTAGCCTAGCACCCGGGGAGCTGTTTTTT	CASRASLAPGELFF
TRBJ2-3	.	.	TRBV5-6	TGTGCCAGCAGCTTTTCCGGAGCTGCACCAGATACGCAGTATTTT	CASSFSGAAPDTQYF
TRBJ2-7	.	TRBD1	TRBV9	TGTGCCAGCAGCGCCCGGGACAGACCCTACGAGCAGTACTTC	CASSARDRPYEQYF
TRBJ1-2	.	.	TRBV11-2	TGTGCCAGCAGCTTAGGCGGGGCGAATGGCTACACCTTC	CASSLGGANGYTF
TRBJ1-2	few	.	TRBV5-1	TGCGCCAGCAGCTTGGGGTCGGCCCGCGGCTACACCTTC	CASSLGSARGYTF
TRBJ2-2	.	.	TRBV28	TGTGCCAGCAGTCCCCCCTCCGGGGGGAACACCGGGGAGCTGTTTTTT	CASSPPSGGNTGELFF
TRBJ1-1	.	.	TRBV4-1	TGCGCCAGCAGCCACACGGGGGCTGAAGCTTTCTTT	CASSHTGAEAFF
TRBJ2-1	.	.	TRBV19	TGTGCCAGTAGTAACGAGGACAGCTACAATGAGCAGTTCTTC	CASSNEDSYNEQFF
TRBJ2-1	once	.	TRBV28	TGTGCCAGCAGTTATACTGGACAACGATACAATGAGCAGTTCTTC	CASSYTGQRYNEQFF
TRBJ1-1	.	.	TRBV5-6	TGTGCCAGCACCTTCCTAACGACAGGGAACACTGAAGCTTTCTTT	CASTFLTTGNTEAFF
TRBJ2-7	once	.	TRBV5-1	TGCGCCAGCAGCCTGGACTTCCCTTACGAGCAGTACTTC	CASSLDFPYEQYF
TRBJ2-7	.	.	TRBV27	TGTGCCAGCAGTTCTTGGGACGGATCCTACGAGCAGTACTTC	CASSSWDGSYEQYF
TRBJ1-1	.	.	TRBV5-1	TGCGCCAGCAGCTTCGGGGACCTCACTGAAGCTTTCTTT	CASSFGDLTEAFF
TRBJ1-2	.	.	TRBV5-1	TGCGCCAGCAGCTTGACAGAGAACTATGGCTACACCTTC	CASSLTENYGYTF
TRBJ2-7	.	TRBD2	TRBV7-9	TGTGCCAGCAGTCCCAGGACTAGCGGGAGGAGCTCCTACGAGCAGTACTTC	CASSPRTSGRSSYEQYF
TRBJ1-1	.	.	TRBV27	TGTGCCAGCAGCCAGGACGGGGGGGTAACTGAAGCTTTCTTT	CASSQDGGVTEAFF
TRBJ1-5	.	.	TRBV19	TGTGCCAGTAGTAAGACAGTAAATCAGCCCCAGCATTTT	CASSKTVNQPQHF
TRBJ2-2	.	.	TRBV28	TGTGCCAGCAAGGAGAGTTGGACCGGGGAGCTGTTTTTT	CASKESWTGELFF
TRBJ1-4	.	TRBD1	TRBV6-1	TGTGCCAGCAGGGGGACAGGGCATAAAGAGGAAAAACTGTTTTTT	CASRGTGHKEEKLFF
TRBJ1-1	.	TRBD1	TRBV5-4	TGTGCCAGCAGCTTAAGGACAGGGCGCACTGAAGCTTTCTTT	CASSLRTGRTEAFF
TRBJ2-3	.	.	TRBV5-1	TGCGCCAGCGGGGGACTAGGGACAGCCAGCACAGATACGCAGTATTTT	CASGGLGTASTDTQYF
TRBJ2-1	once	TRBD2	TRBV7-9	TGTGCCAGCAGCTCCCCGGAGGCTAGCGGGAGGGGGTATGAGCAGTTCTTC	CASSSPEASGRGYEQFF
TRBJ1-1	.	.	TRBV5-4	TGTGCCAGTGGAGTAGGGACTGAAGCTTTCTTT	CASGVGTEAFF